Below, one T cell receptor beta chain is given with its context. The PCR used 60 Vbeta and 13 Jbeta primers. Here immunoSEQ multiplex PCR was the method, and the copy in TCRdb shows in-frame clones only, minus some. Of some 200,000 clones in the sample, under 80% were seen once. The germline gives CDR1 MDHEN, CDR2 SYDVKM. Deletions cut 8 bases from V and 6 bases from J, with 14 bases between. This CDR3 has 12 residues. The data are from a study of cytomegalovirus exposure and HLA in healthy donors. The receptor comes from a female donor in good health and CMV-seronegative. Sequencing used PBMCs. This chain joins TRBV28 and TRBJ2-7; D possibly corresponds to TRBD2 (6 bases). CDR3 DNA: TGTGCCAGCCAGTTGGGAGGTACCGAGCAGTACTTC. This encodes CASQLGGTEQYF. Drawing the rest from reference TRBV28 and TRBJ2-7, the complete variable domain is DVKVTQSSRYLVKRTGEKVFLECVQDMDHENMFWYRQDPGLGLRLIYFSYDVKMKEKGDIPEGYSVSREKKERFSLILESASTNQTSMYLCASQLGGTEQYFGPGTRLTVT.